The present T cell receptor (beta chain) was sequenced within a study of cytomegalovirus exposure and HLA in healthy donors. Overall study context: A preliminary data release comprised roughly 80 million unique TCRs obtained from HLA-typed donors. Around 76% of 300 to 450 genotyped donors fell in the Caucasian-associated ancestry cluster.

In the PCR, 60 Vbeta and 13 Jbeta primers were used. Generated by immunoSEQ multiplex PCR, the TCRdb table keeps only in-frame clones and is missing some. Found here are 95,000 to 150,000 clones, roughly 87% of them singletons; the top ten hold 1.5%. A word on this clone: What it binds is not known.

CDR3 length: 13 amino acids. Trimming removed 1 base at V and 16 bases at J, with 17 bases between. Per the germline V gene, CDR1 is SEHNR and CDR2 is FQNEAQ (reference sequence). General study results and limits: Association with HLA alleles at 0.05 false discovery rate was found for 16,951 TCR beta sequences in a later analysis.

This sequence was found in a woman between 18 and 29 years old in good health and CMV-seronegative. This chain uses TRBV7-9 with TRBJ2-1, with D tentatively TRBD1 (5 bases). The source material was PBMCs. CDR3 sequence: CASSLETGWARFF. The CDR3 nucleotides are TGTGCCAGCAGCTTAGAAACAGGATGGGCGCGTTTCTTC.